These 5 T cell receptor beta chains were all obtained from the same sample, sequenced in a study of cytotoxic CD8 clonotypes in ibrutinib-treated CLL. Generated by immunoSEQ multiplex PCR, the TCRdb table keeps only in-frame clones and is missing some. This table has about 2,800 clones, 82% appearing once. The sample here was PBMCs, taken before ibrutinib treatment. These receptors were obtained from a human donor with chronic lymphocytic leukemia.

The chain employs TRBV2 and TRBJ2-1, with D possibly being TRBD1 (5 bases). The CDR3 covers 12 residues. CDR1 and CDR2 from the germline V gene are SNHLY and FYNNEI. The ends were cut back, 7 bases at V and 7 bases at J, with 11 bases in the middle. CDR3 in amino acids: CASTPQGNEQFF. In DNA, the CDR3 is TGTGCCAGCACCCCTCAGGGAAATGAGCAGTTCTTC.

V gene TRBV11-2 combines with J gene TRBJ1-1; 7 nucleotides agree with TRBD1. From germline, CDR1 is SGHAT and CDR2 FQNNGV. Unmatched junction bases numbered 3, after V lost 0 bases and J lost 8 bases. The CDR3 runs to 13 residues. This CDR3 reads CASSLDRDREAFF. The DNA of the CDR3 is TGTGCCAGCAGCTTAGACCGGGACAGAGAAGCTTTCTTT.

The V call is TRBV10-3, the J call TRBJ1-5; TRBD1 is a possible D gene (6 bases). Trimming took 4 bases from V and 6 from J, leaving 13 bases between them. The CDR3 is 14 residues long. CDR1 is ENHRY, CDR2 SYGVKD, per germline. Here the CDR3 DNA reads TGTGCCATCAGTGGAACAGGGATAGGTCAGCCCCAGCATTTT. Protein product: CAISGTGIGQPQHF.

The rearrangement links TRBV27 to TRBJ2-5; D ambiguous. V was trimmed by 6 bases and J by 2 bases, leaving 22 bases between them. Germline V gene lookup returns CDR1 MNHEY and CDR2 SMNVEV (reference sequence). The CDR3 runs to 17 residues. As DNA, the CDR3 is TGTGCCAGCAGCCTGTCGGCGAAGGGCGCCGGTCAAGAGACCCAGTACTTC. Translated: CASSLSAKGAGQETQYF.

The V call is TRBV23-1, the J call TRBJ2-2; D not resolved. TRBV23-1 is classed as an ORF, of uncertain function. Trimming cost V 9 bases and J 1 base, with 6 bases left between them. The CDR3 consists of 12 residues. CDR3 nucleotides: TGCGCCAGTAGGCAGAACACCGGGGAGCTGTTTTTT. This gives the protein CASRQNTGELFF.